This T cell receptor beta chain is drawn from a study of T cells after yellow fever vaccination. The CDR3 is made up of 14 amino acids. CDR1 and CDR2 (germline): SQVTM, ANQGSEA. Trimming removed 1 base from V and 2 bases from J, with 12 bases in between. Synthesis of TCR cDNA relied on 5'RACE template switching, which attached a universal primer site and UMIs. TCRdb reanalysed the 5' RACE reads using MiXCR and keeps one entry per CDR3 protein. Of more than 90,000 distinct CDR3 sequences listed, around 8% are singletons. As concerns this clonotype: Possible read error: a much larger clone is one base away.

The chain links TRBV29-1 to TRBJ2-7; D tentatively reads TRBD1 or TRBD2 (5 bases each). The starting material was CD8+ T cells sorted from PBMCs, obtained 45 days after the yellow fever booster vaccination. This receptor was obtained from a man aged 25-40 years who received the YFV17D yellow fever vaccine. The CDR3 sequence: CSVEARRTPYEQYF. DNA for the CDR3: TGCAGCGTTGAAGCTAGGAGGACACCCTACGAGCAGTACTTC.